The 8 T cell receptor beta chains presented below share a single source sample, sequenced in a study of blood T cell repertoires in COVID-19. Repertoires were generated with immunoSEQ multiplex PCR, while TCRdb's copy carries only in-frame clones and drops some. This table holds approximately 350,000 clones, about 88% found once. Sequencing used peripheral blood. Source of these receptors: a woman aged 70 to 79 with COVID-19, enrolled during active disease.

V gene TRBV2 combines with J gene TRBJ1-6; tentative D call: TRBD1 (5 bases). The V end lost 7 bases, the J end lost 8 bases, and 12 bases lay between the germline ends. There are 13 residues in the CDR3. The germline V gene has CDR1 SNHLY and CDR2 FYNNEI. The CDR3, as DNA: TGTGCCAGCATGCAGGGTCTTTATTCACCCCTCCACTTT. Translation: CASMQGLYSPLHF.

This clone was recorded a few times. The chain recombines TRBV30 with TRBJ2-5, with TRBD2 matching 10 bases. From germline, CDR1 is GTSNPN and CDR2 SVGIG (reference sequence). Trimming at V came to 1 base and at J to 14 bases, leaving 4 bases not matched to a gene. There are 11 residues in the CDR3. CDR3 amino acids: CAWSASGGPYF. CDR3 DNA sequence: TGTGCCTGGAGTGCTAGCGGGGGCCCTTACTTC.

This clone was seen at least ten times. CDR3 DNA: TGTGCCAGTAGTATCGATGCAACCGGGACAGCCTACAATGAGCAGTTCTTC. Translated, it gives CASSIDATGTAYNEQFF. The J gene is TRBJ2-1, the V gene TRBV19, with TRBD1 matching 7 bases. The CDR3 sequence is 17 residues long. The germline gives CDR1 LNHDA, CDR2 SQIVND (reference sequence). V lost 3 bases, J lost 2 bases, and 10 bases stayed unmatched.

V usage is TRBV11-2 and J usage is TRBJ2-5; 8 bases map to TRBD1. This CDR3 contains 16 residues. The germline gives CDR1 SGHAT, CDR2 FQNNGV. Trimming cost V 4 bases and J 5 bases; bases outside gene matches: 12. The CDR3 DNA sequence: TGTGCCAGCAGCTGGGGTGGACAGGGCGATGCGGAGACCCAGTACTTC. Translating gives CASSWGGQGDAETQYF.

This rearrangement joins TRBV9 to TRBJ1-2; unclear D gene. V lost 0 bases and J lost 7, with 13 bases in between. The CDR3 runs to 14 residues. The germline V gene has CDR1 SGDLS and CDR2 YYNGEE. The CDR3 bases are TGTGCCAGCAGCGTAGACACAACGTCGTCTGGCTACACCTTC. Amino acids: CASSVDTTSSGYTF.

V usage is TRBV10-1 and J usage is TRBJ1-1; D possibly corresponds to TRBD1 (5 bases). The CDR3 is 16 residues long. Trimming took off 0 bases at V and 10 bases at J, with 21 bases between the two ends. Germline CDR1 and CDR2: WNHNN and SYGVQD (reference sequence). Here the CDR3 reads CASSESAGGSTRGAFF. The CDR3 DNA is TGCGCCAGCAGTGAGTCAGCTGGGGGGTCCACTCGTGGAGCTTTCTTT.

This chain connects TRBV7-3 to TRBJ2-3; 10 positions agree with TRBD2. The junction had 12 bases not matched to a gene; V was cut back by 5 bases and J by 7 bases. The CDR3 is made up of 16 amino acids. Germline V gives CDR1 SGHTA, CDR2 FQGTGA. CDR3 loop: CASSVGLADAGNTQYF. The CDR3 region has the DNA TGTGCCAGCAGCGTTGGACTAGCGGACGCCGGCAATACGCAGTATTTT.

V is TRBV6-2 or TRBV6-3 and J is TRBJ2-3, with 9 bases identical to TRBD2. This CDR3 has 17 residues. The germline V gene has CDR1 MNHEY and CDR2 SVGEGT. The ends lost 2 bases at V and 3 bases at J; junction bases unmatched: 9. Here the CDR3 DNA reads TGTGCCAGCAGTTACGATGCTAGCGGGGCGTCGACAGATACGCAGTATTTT. Protein sequence: CASSYDASGASTDTQYF.